Listed below are T cell receptor beta chains from one sample, sequenced in a study of radiation and T cells in renal cell carcinoma. Method: immunoSEQ multiplex PCR; TCRdb's copy keeps in-frame clones and lacks some. The data contain roughly 120,000 clones, 75% to 85% of them singletons. This sample comprised blood, obtained from a patient whose treatment included radiotherapy and nephrectomy. The receptors stem from a woman aged 55-75 years with renal cell carcinoma. The CDR3 runs from the conserved cysteine through the conserved F or W. Each record gives: J gene, D gene, clone size, V gene, CDR3 DNA, CDR3 protein. The D gene is left open where the match is weak. Part of the rows lack a size; the others show once, few, many or a class for expanded clones.

TRBJ2-1 | - | - | TRBV19 | TGTGCCAGTAGGGCTCATGACGCCTCCTACAATGAGCAGTTCTTC | CASRAHDASYNEQFF
TRBJ1-5 | - | - | TRBV30 | TGTGCCTGGAGTGTTCCAAGGGGGGACATCGCCAATCAGCCCCAGCATTTT | CAWSVPRGDIANQPQHF
TRBJ1-2 | TRBD1 | - | TRBV18 | TGTGCCAGCTCACCGGGGACAGACTATGGCTACACCTTC | CASSPGTDYGYTF
TRBJ2-5 | - | - | TRBV6-1 | TGTGCCAGCTATAAGGGGGTGGGGGAGACCCAGTACTTC | CASYKGVGETQYF
TRBJ1-5 | - | few | TRBV28 | TGTGCCAGCACCTTCCCGAATCAGCCCCAGCATTTT | CASTFPNQPQHF
TRBJ1-5 | - | - | TRBV19 | TGTGCCAGTAGTAGGGGGCTCAGGGGCAATCAGCCCCAGCATTTT | CASSRGLRGNQPQHF
TRBJ1-2 | - | - | TRBV28 | TGTGCCAGCGCCGAGGGCAGGGGTGACTATGGCTACACCTTC | CASAEGRGDYGYTF
TRBJ1-2 | TRBD1 | - | TRBV5-6 | TGTGCCAGCAGCCTCCCGGGACAGGGCAACTATGGCTACACCTTC | CASSLPGQGNYGYTF
TRBJ2-7 | - | - | TRBV28 | TGTGCCAGCAGCTCTATGACCGGGACGCCCGCCTACGAGCAGTACTTC | CASSSMTGTPAYEQYF
TRBJ2-3 | - | once | TRBV6-5 | TGTGCCAGCAGTCCTAACGGGCCCCGCACAGATACGCAGTATTTT | CASSPNGPRTDTQYF
TRBJ2-5 | TRBD2 | - | TRBV5-1 | TGCGCCAGCAGCGTAAGAGCGGGATGGGAGACCCAGTACTTC | CASSVRAGWETQYF
TRBJ2-3 | - | - | TRBV9 | TGTGCCAGCAGCGTGGGAATCACAGATACGCAGTATTTT | CASSVGITDTQYF
TRBJ2-3 | TRBD2 | - | TRBV5-5 | TGTGCCAGCAGCTTGGCCTGGCGGGGGGGAGCCGATACGCAGTATTTT | CASSLAWRGGADTQYF
TRBJ2-3 | - | - | TRBV5-4 | TGTGCCAGCAGCCTGGGGCAGAGAGTAGTAGATACGCAGTATTTT | CASSLGQRVVDTQYF
TRBJ2-3 | - | - | TRBV27 | TGTGCCAGCAGCAGAGGCGGGGTTGGTACGCAGTATTTT | CASSRGGVGTQYF
TRBJ2-2 | - | - | TRBV14 | TGTGCCAGCAGCCCGCGAGTGGACACCGGGGAGCTGTTTTTT | CASSPRVDTGELFF
TRBJ1-1 | - | - | TRBV7-9 | TGTGCCAGCATCCATTCGGGCGTCACTGAAGCTTTCTTT | CASIHSGVTEAFF
TRBJ1-1 | - | - | TRBV28 | TGTGCCAGCAGTTACGGACGGGGGGAAGCTTTCTTT | CASSYGRGEAFF
TRBJ2-7 | TRBD2 | - | TRBV28 | TGTGCCAGCAGTCCCCCTCGACTAGCGGGAACGCAAGAGCAGTACTTC | CASSPPRLAGTQEQYF
TRBJ2-5 | - | - | TRBV7-9 | TGTGCCAGCAGCCCTTCCCTGAGGGGTGGGGAGACCCAGTACTTC | CASSPSLRGGETQYF
TRBJ2-3 | - | - | TRBV5-6 | TGTGCCAGCAGTTTCGAAGATACGCAGTATTTT | CASSFEDTQYF
TRBJ2-7 | TRBD2 | - | TRBV5-8 | TGTGCCAGCCACTTGGGGGGGACGGGAGGCGAGCAGTACTTC | CASHLGGTGGEQYF
TRBJ1-5 | - | - | TRBV2 | TGTGCCAGCAGTGAAACTAGCAATCAGCCCCAGCATTTT | CASSETSNQPQHF
TRBJ1-3 | - | - | TRBV4-1 | TGCGCCAGCAGCCTCGAAGGCGGACAGTCGTCTGGAAACACCATATATTTT | CASSLEGGQSSGNTIYF
TRBJ1-1 | - | - | TRBV28 | TGTGCCAGCAGTTTAAGGGGCAGGGGCCCTGAAGCTTTCTTT | CASSLRGRGPEAFF
TRBJ2-3 | - | - | TRBV19 | TGTGCCAGTAGTAGCCAGAACACAGATACGCAGTATTTT | CASSSQNTDTQYF
TRBJ1-1 | - | few | TRBV5-6 | TGTGCCAGCAGCTTGGAGGGGAACACTGAAGCTTTCTTT | CASSLEGNTEAFF
TRBJ2-1 | - | - | TRBV7-9 | TGTGCCAGCAGCTCCGGAGGGGGAAATGAGCAGTTCTTC | CASSSGGGNEQFF
TRBJ2-2 | - | once | TRBV29-1 | TGCAGCGTCCTAGTAAACACCGGGGAGCTGTTTTTT | CSVLVNTGELFF
TRBJ1-6 | - | - | TRBV14 | TGTGCCAGCAGCCCAATTAATTCACCCCTCCACTTT | CASSPINSPLHF
TRBJ2-2 | - | - | TRBV4-2 | TGTGCCAGCAGCCAAGATAGGGCAGGTAACACCGGGGAGCTGTTTTTT | CASSQDRAGNTGELFF
TRBJ1-6 | - | once | TRBV6-1 | TGTGCCAGCAGTGAACTAGGAGCGAGGGATTCACCCCTCCACTTT | CASSELGARDSPLHF
TRBJ1-2 | TRBD1 | - | TRBV5-1 | TGCGCCAGCAGCTTGGGGCGTACCGGGACAGGGTGTTGCTATGGCTACACCTTC | CASSLGRTGTGCCYGYTF
TRBJ2-3 | - | - | TRBV19 | TGTGCCAGTAGTAAGGTGCGGTCACAAGATACGCAGTATTTT | CASSKVRSQDTQYF
TRBJ1-3 | - | - | TRBV5-6 | TGTGCCAGCAGCTTAAGTATCACAGGGAGGGTAGCTGGAAACACCATATATTTT | CASSLSITGRVAGNTIYF
TRBJ1-5 | TRBD1 | - | TRBV29-1 | TGCAGCGCCAGGACAGGGAGCAATCAGCCCCAGCATTTT | CSARTGSNQPQHF
TRBJ2-1 | - | - | TRBV5-6 | TGTGCCAGCAGCTTGGATACGCATAATGAGCAGTTCTTC | CASSLDTHNEQFF
TRBJ1-5 | - | - | TRBV9 | TGTGCCAGCAGCCCAAGAGGGGAAAGCAATCAGCCCCAGCATTTT | CASSPRGESNQPQHF
TRBJ2-5 | - | - | TRBV28 | TGTGCCACCCGTCTGGGGACCGGGGAGACCCAGTACTTC | CATRLGTGETQYF
TRBJ2-1 | - | few | TRBV20-1 | TGCAGTGCTCTTCGGAGGGATGAGCAGTTCTTC | CSALRRDEQFF
TRBJ2-3 | - | - | TRBV18 | TGTGCCAGCTCACCAGCAGGGGCTTTAACAGATACGCAGTATTTT | CASSPAGALTDTQYF
TRBJ2-5 | TRBD2 | - | TRBV23-1 | TGCGCCAGCAGTCAAGTGGGACTAGCGCACCAAGAGACCCAGTACTTC | CASSQVGLAHQETQYF
TRBJ2-1 | - | - | TRBV5-6 | TGTGCCAGCAGCTTGGCGGCCAAGGGGGTATGGAATGAGCAGTTCTTC | CASSLAAKGVWNEQFF
TRBJ1-2 | - | - | TRBV28 | TGTGCCAGCAGTTTATCCCACCTACAGACCCCGGGGGTTCACTTC | CASSLSHLQTPGVHF
TRBJ1-2 | - | - | TRBV6-1 | TGTGCCAGCAGTGACAGCGAGTCGGGGCCGGCCCATAACTATGGCTACACCTTC | CASSDSESGPAHNYGYTF
TRBJ1-1 | TRBD1 | few | TRBV18 | TGTGCCAGCTCACCAGGACAGGGGACTGAAGCTTTCTTT | CASSPGQGTEAFF
TRBJ1-5 | - | - | TRBV2 | TGTGCCAGCAGCCTAACAGGGATGGGTCAGCCCCAGCATTTT | CASSLTGMGQPQHF
TRBJ1-2 | TRBD1 | few | TRBV28 | TGTGCCAGCAGCTCCGACAGGGAGTATGGCTACACCTTC | CASSSDREYGYTF
TRBJ1-1 | - | - | TRBV20-1 | TGCAGTGCCTGGCAGCCAGCCGCTTTCTTT | CSAWQPAAFF
TRBJ2-7 | - | - | TRBV10-3 | TGTGCCATCAGTGTGGCGGCAGGCTACGAGCAGTACTTC | CAISVAAGYEQYF
TRBJ2-1 | - | - | TRBV9 | TGTGCCAGCAGCGTAACAGTCATAGGCAATGAGCAGTTCTTC | CASSVTVIGNEQFF
TRBJ1-6 | - | - | TRBV6-1 | TGTGCCAGCAGTCCATCCACACCAGATAATTCACCCCTCCACTTT | CASSPSTPDNSPLHF
TRBJ2-2 | TRBD1 | - | TRBV10-3 | TGTGCCATCAAGCGGAGGGGACAGGGGCTTACCGGGGAGCTGTTTTTT | CAIKRRGQGLTGELFF
TRBJ2-7 | - | once | TRBV10-2 | TGCGCCAGCAGTCAGGGCTACGAGCAGTACTTC | CASSQGYEQYF
TRBJ2-7 | - | - | TRBV2 | TGTGCCAGCACCGGGAACAAGGGAGGCTACGAGCAGTACTTC | CASTGNKGGYEQYF
TRBJ2-7 | - | - | TRBV6-6 | TGTGCCAGCAGGGGGGCGGGCCTGAGCTCCTACGAGCAGTACTTC | CASRGAGLSSYEQYF
TRBJ1-1 | - | - | TRBV7-2 | TGTGCCAGCAGCCCTAGACAAACTGAAGCTTTCTTT | CASSPRQTEAFF
TRBJ1-2 | - | - | TRBV6-5 | TGTGCCAGCAGTTCGGATACAGGCATCTATGGCTACACCTTC | CASSSDTGIYGYTF
TRBJ2-7 | - | - | TRBV27 | TGTGCCAGCAGGGATGGGACGGGATTTACTCAGTACTTC | CASRDGTGFTQYF
TRBJ2-3 | - | - | TRBV20-1 | TGCAGTGCTAGACCCGCAGATACGCAGTATTTT | CSARPADTQYF